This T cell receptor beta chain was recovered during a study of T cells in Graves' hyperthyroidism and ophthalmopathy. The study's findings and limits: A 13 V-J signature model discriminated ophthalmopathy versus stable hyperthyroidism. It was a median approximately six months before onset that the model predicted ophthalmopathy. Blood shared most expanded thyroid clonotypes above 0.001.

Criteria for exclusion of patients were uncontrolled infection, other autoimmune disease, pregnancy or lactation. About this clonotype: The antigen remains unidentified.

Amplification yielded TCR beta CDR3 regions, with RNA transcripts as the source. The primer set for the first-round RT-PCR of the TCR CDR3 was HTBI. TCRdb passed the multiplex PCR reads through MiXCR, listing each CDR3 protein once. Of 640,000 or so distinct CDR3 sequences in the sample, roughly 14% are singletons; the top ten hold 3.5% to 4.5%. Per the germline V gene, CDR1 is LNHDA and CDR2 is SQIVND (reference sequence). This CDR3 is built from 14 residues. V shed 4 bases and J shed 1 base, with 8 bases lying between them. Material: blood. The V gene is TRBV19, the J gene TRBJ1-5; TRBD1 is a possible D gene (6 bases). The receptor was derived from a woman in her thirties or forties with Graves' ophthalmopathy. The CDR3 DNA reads TGTGCCAGTAGTAACAGGGAAAGCAATCAGCCCCAGCATTTT. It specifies CASSNRESNQPQHF. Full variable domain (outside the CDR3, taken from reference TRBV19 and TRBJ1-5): DGGITQSPKYLFRKEGQNVTLSCEQNLNHDAMYWYRQDPGQGLRLIYYSQIVNDFQKGDIAEGYSVSREKKESFPLTVTSAQKNPTAFYLCASSNRESNQPQHFGDGTRLSIL.